This T cell receptor beta chain was observed in a study of T cell changes during pregnancy in multiple sclerosis. Germline-derived CDR1 and CDR2 are SGHDT and YYEEEE. CDR3 length: 13 amino acids. V lost 2 bases, J lost 1 base, and 3 bases lay in between. Using immunoSEQ multiplex PCR, the repertoire was profiled, and TCRdb retains in-frame clones only, with some absent. The table lists some 32,000 clones, 90% of them singletons. V usage is TRBV5-6 and J usage is TRBJ2-2, with D uncertain. This clonotype originated in a female donor with multiple sclerosis, enrolled in a pregnancy study. The specimen comprised CD8+ T cells from peripheral blood mononuclear cells, sampled in the second trimester of pregnancy. The CDR3 DNA follows: TGTGCCAGCAGCTTCGGGAACACCGGGGAGCTGTTTTTT. Its protein product is CASSFGNTGELFF.